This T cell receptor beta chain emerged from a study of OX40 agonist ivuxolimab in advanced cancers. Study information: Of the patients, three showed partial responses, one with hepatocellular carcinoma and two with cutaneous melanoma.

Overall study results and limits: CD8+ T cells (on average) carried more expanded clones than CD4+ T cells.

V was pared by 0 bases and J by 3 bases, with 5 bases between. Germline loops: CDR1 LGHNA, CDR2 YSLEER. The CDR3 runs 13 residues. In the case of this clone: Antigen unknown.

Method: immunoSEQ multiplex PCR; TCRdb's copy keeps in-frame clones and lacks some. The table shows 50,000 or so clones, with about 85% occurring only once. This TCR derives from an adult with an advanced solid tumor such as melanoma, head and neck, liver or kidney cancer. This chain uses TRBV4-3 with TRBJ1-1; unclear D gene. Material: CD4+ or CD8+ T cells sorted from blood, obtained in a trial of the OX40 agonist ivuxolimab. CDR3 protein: CASSQETHTEAFF. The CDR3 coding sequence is TGCGCCAGCAGCCAAGAAACACACACTGAAGCTTTCTTT.